This is a list of T cell receptor beta chains from one sample in a study of T cells after yellow fever vaccination. TCRdb called the 5' RACE reads again in MiXCR, with one record for every CDR3 protein. The table lists some 300,000 distinct CDR3 sequences, 3.6% of them singletons. The sample here was PBMCs, taken on the day of the yellow fever booster vaccination. These receptors all stem from a man younger than 35 who received the YFV17D yellow fever vaccine. The CDR3 runs from the conserved cysteine through the conserved F or W. D genes are given only for firm matches. Expanded clones get a size class; other rows say once, few or many, or leave the size out.

v_call,cdr3_length,j_call,clone_size,d_call,cdr3_nt,cdr3_aa
TRBV5-1,14,TRBJ2-5,few,NA,TGCGCCAGCAGCTTGGTTGGAAGGGAAGAGACCCAGTACTTC,CASSLVGREETQYF
TRBV5-5,16,TRBJ2-5,many,NA,TGTGCCAGCAGCTTCCGCCGGGACGCACCTCTAGAGACCCAGTACTTC,CASSFRRDAPLETQYF
TRBV10-3,15,TRBJ2-1,many,TRBD2,TGTGCCATCAGTGAGTCATCAGCGGGGAGGAATGAGCAGTTCTTC,CAISESSAGRNEQFF
TRBV12-3/TRBV12-4,13,TRBJ1-1,NA,NA,TGTGCCAGCACCCGCCCCGCGACGGAAGAAGCTTTCTTT,CASTRPATEEAFF
TRBV27,13,TRBJ1-2,many,NA,TGTGCCAGCAGTTTAAATAGCCACTATGGCTACACCTTC,CASSLNSHYGYTF
TRBV15,14,TRBJ2-4,many,TRBD2,TGTGCCACCAGCGGACGGGGGGTCAAAAACATTCAGTACTTC,CATSGRGVKNIQYF
TRBV18,13,TRBJ1-1,many,NA,TGTGCCAGCTCTCTCTTACATAACACTGAAGCTTTCTTT,CASSLLHNTEAFF
TRBV11-2,15,TRBJ2-3,few,NA,TGTGCCAGCAGCTTAGGTACGACTGACACAGATACGCAGTATTTT,CASSLGTTDTDTQYF
TRBV5-6,13,TRBJ1-1,once,NA,TGTGCCAGCAGCTTGACAGTGAACACTGAAGCTTCCTTT,CASSLTVNTEASF
TRBV2,15,TRBJ2-3,many,TRBD2,TGTGCCAGCAGTGCGCGGGCGGGGGAGTCAGATACGCAGTATTTT,CASSARAGESDTQYF
TRBV30,11,TRBJ2-1,few,NA,TGTGCCTGGAGTGAATTTAATGAGCAGTTCTTC,CAWSEFNEQFF
TRBV18,15,TRBJ2-3,few,TRBD1,TGTGCCAGCTCACCGAAGACAGGGGTATTGGATACGCAGTATTTT,CASSPKTGVLDTQYF
TRBV7-7,14,TRBJ2-1,many,NA,TGTGCCAGCAGCTTAGGACCCCTGGGGGATGAGCAGTTCTTC,CASSLGPLGDEQFF
TRBV7-9,14,TRBJ2-3,many,NA,TGTGCCAGCAGCATCTTTTCTCGCGTCGATACGCAGTATTTT,CASSIFSRVDTQYF
TRBV4-3,16,TRBJ1-6,NA,NA,TGCGCCAGCAGCCAAGATCCCGGAGAGTATAATTCACCCCTCCACTTT,CASSQDPGEYNSPLHF
TRBV7-2,15,TRBJ2-3,many,NA,TGTGCCAGCAGCCCCCTAATGAAGGGTTCTGATACGCAGTATTTT,CASSPLMKGSDTQYF
TRBV2,12,TRBJ2-1,few,NA,TGTGCCAGAAGTGAAGACGCTAATGAGCAGTTCTTC,CARSEDANEQFF
TRBV28,12,TRBJ2-1,few,NA,TGTGCCAGCAGTTCGGGCGCACTTCGGCAGTTCTTC,CASSSGALRQFF
TRBV15,15,TRBJ2-3,few,TRBD2,TGTGCCACCAGCAGAGCGGGGGGGGGGGCAGATACGCAGTATTTT,CATSRAGGGADTQYF
TRBV7-6,14,TRBJ2-3,NA,TRBD1,TGTGCCAGCAGCCCCGACAGGGTCACAGATACGCAGTATTTT,CASSPDRVTDTQYF
TRBV27,15,TRBJ1-3,NA,TRBD1,TGTGCCAGCACCGACAGGGGCGGTTCTGGAAACACCATATATTTT,CASTDRGGSGNTIYF
TRBV12-3/TRBV12-4,12,TRBJ2-1,many,NA,TGTGCCAGCGGGGGAACGACACTTATGCAGTTCTTC,CASGGTTLMQFF
TRBV20-1,15,TRBJ2-5,many,TRBD2,TGCAGTGGAGCCAGGAGCGGGGGGTTCCAAGAGACCCAGTACTTC,CSGARSGGFQETQYF
TRBV2,15,TRBJ2-3,many,NA,TGTGCCAGCAGTGGAAGAGGGCTAGTTTCAGATACGCAGTATTTT,CASSGRGLVSDTQYF
TRBV7-2,15,TRBJ2-7,many,TRBD2,TGTGCCAGCAGCTTAACTAGCGGGGGGGCTTTCGAGCAGTACTTC,CASSLTSGGAFEQYF
TRBV29-1,14,TRBJ2-3,few,NA,TGCAGCGCCTCGGGGGGCCGAGGGACAGATACGCAGTATTTT,CSASGGRGTDTQYF
TRBV5-6,13,TRBJ2-7,NA,NA,TGTGCCAGCAGCTTGGGGGCATTCCACGAGCAGTACTTC,CASSLGAFHEQYF
TRBV6-5,15,TRBJ2-7,few,TRBD2,TGTGCCAGCAGTTACAGCCGGGGGGGCATGTACGAGCAGTACTTC,CASSYSRGGMYEQYF
TRBV4-1,19,TRBJ2-7,NA,NA,TGCGCCAGCAGCCAAGGTCTCGCGGGACACTTATTGGGGCCCTACGAGCAGTACTTC,CASSQGLAGHLLGPYEQYF
TRBV20-1,16,TRBJ2-5,many,TRBD2,TGCAGTGCTCCGAGGCAGCGGGGGGGATACCAAGAGACCCAGTACTTC,CSAPRQRGGYQETQYF
TRBV20-1,18,TRBJ2-1,many,TRBD2,TGCAGTGCTACCGGGAGGGCTAGCGGGCCCGGCTCCTACAATGAGCAGTTCTTC,CSATGRASGPGSYNEQFF
TRBV12-3/TRBV12-4,13,TRBJ1-5,NA,NA,TGTGCCAGCGCTAGATGGTTTAATCAGCCCCAGCATTTT,CASARWFNQPQHF
TRBV15,14,TRBJ2-5,many,NA,TGTGCCACCAGCAGAAATAGGGGGGGTGAGACCCAGTACTTC,CATSRNRGGETQYF
TRBV12-3/TRBV12-4,12,TRBJ1-2,few,NA,TGTGCCAGCAGCCCACAGGGAACGGGCTACACCTTC,CASSPQGTGYTF
TRBV7-9,13,TRBJ2-1,many,NA,TGTGCCAGCAGCTTAGCCCCCGAGACTGAGCAGTTCTTC,CASSLAPETEQFF
TRBV4-1,14,TRBJ2-1,many,TRBD2,TGCGCCAGCAGGTATCTAGCGGGGCTCAATGAGCAGTTCTTC,CASRYLAGLNEQFF
TRBV18,12,TRBJ2-5,many,TRBD1,TGTGCCAGTTTGGACAGGGAGGAGACCCAGTACTTC,CASLDREETQYF
TRBV12-3/TRBV12-4,13,TRBJ1-2,NA,NA,TGTGCCAGCAGTTTGATGGGGGGCCGTGGCTACACCTTC,CASSLMGGRGYTF
TRBV7-3,16,TRBJ2-1,few,TRBD1,TGTGCCAGCAGCCGAAAGACAGGGGGCAGTTTCAATGAGCAGTTCTTC,CASSRKTGGSFNEQFF
TRBV5-1,14,TRBJ2-4,few,NA,TGCGCCAGCAGCCCTGGGGATCCCAGAAACATTCAGTACTTC,CASSPGDPRNIQYF
TRBV10-2,17,TRBJ2-3,NA,TRBD2,TGCGCCAGCAGGGCGTACTGGACTAGCGGGAACACAGATACGCAGTATTTT,CASRAYWTSGNTDTQYF
TRBV5-5,17,TRBJ2-5,many,TRBD2,TGTGCCAGCAGCTCCCTCCTTAGCGGGGGGGCGTTGGAGACCCAGTACTTC,CASSSLLSGGALETQYF